Included here is one T cell receptor (beta chain) sequence, with context. The antigen is undetermined. An end of the junction does not agree with germline; a read error may underlie this. Combining a sample-barcoded 5' primer with a J-beta primer mix, a second PCR ran for about 7 to 11 cycles. TCRdb processed the 5' RACE reads anew with MiXCR; each CDR3 protein has one entry. Of roughly 2 million distinct CDR3 sequences listed, just under 50% were seen once; the top ten hold about 2.1%. These data originate in a study of blood T cells in healthy people across ages. Study-wide background: Capturing about one barcoded beta molecule per two T cells was achieved by template switching.

Notes on the study in general: Changes seen in expanded clonotypes were possibly confounded by donor CMV status left unknown. Naive CD4+ cell counts and diversity both ran higher in long-lived than in aged donors.

The CDR3 is 15 residues long. Germline V gene lookup returns CDR1 LGHNA and CDR2 YNFKEQ. Every donor gave approximately 10 milliliters of peripheral blood. Sequenced: blood. V and J are TRBV4-2 and TRBJ2-5; 8 nucleotides match TRBD2. The clonotype was recovered from a woman between 40 and 55 years old in good health. The CDR3 DNA follows: TGTGCCAGCAGCCTTAGCGGGGATGACCAGGAGACCCAGTACTTC. It specifies CASSLSGDDQETQYF.